This TCR beta chain appears in the sequencing data of a study of blood T cell repertoires in COVID-19 (TCRdb year 2020). Some background on the complete study: The collaborator samples originated in the United States, Italy and Spain and spanned the acute and convalescent phases of COVID-19. The material from the prospective study consisted of cDNA or gDNA derived from T cells, B-cell-depleted T cells, or PBMCs. Subjects who had been exposed to COVID-19, were actively infected with it, or had recovered from it provided the deeply sampled blood TCRbeta repertoires that made up the dataset. The repertoires were released in a freely available public database intended as a resource for research on the immune response to SARS-CoV-2. The samples were drawn from the first 160 participants of the ongoing ImmuneRACE study and from 1,200 or so subjects provided by 6 global collaborators. A de-identified subject ID, COVID-19 status, age in years and sex were almost always included in the sample metadata. Where HLA class I and class II types were available, the types were taken from metadata supplied by the sample provider, not from assay-based typing.

The immunoSEQ Assay, a bias-controlled multiplex PCR, was used to amplify TCRbeta CDR3 regions from genomic DNA. As for the original processing: Within the assay, amplification of reference gene primers was used to estimate how many nucleated cells each sample contained. Sequence reads were collapsed and filtered to measure the absolute abundance of every unique TCRbeta CDR3 rearrangement. For each sample, productive Simpson clonality was calculated by taking the square root of Simpson's diversity index across productive rearrangements. As stored in TCRdb, this immuneACCESS dataset retains in-frame rearrangements with V and J assigned. A fraction of the clones does not appear; measured against another copy, unresolved V genes explain less than half of the discrepancy, and the remainder lacks a known reason. D and trimming were read from the DNA, whereas the V and J calls and clone size are those reported in that table. Present in this sample are nearly 110,000 clones, over 60% of which were seen just once. Of the sample, 4% to 5.5% is held by the ten largest clones.

Points the paper makes about the study in general: The amount of clinical and demographic metadata varied by source and participant and was provided uncurated.

Whole blood was collected in K2EDTA tubes by collaborating institutions according to the institutions' own protocols. For TCRbeta analysis, collaborators shipped samples as frozen whole blood, isolated PBMCs, or DNA extracted from either of those sample types. A note on this clone: Its antigen is still unknown. Qualities for individual bases were not recorded, and no much larger clone is one base off.

The CDR3 has 14 amino acids, counting the end cysteine and phenylalanine. The sequence is cut down to CDR3 DNA, 42 bases in frame from base 1. CDR1 and CDR2, looked up from the germline V gene, are SGHVS and FQNEAQ. V and J lose 5 bases and 1 base, and a span of 10 bases separates them. This chain joins TRBV7-8 to TRBJ2-3; TRBD1 is perhaps the D gene, given 6 matching bases. This clonotype was sampled from a man aged 65 to 79 with acute or convalescent COVID-19. Sequencing input: peripheral blood. The nucleotides are TGTGCCAGCAGCAGGGGGACGGGCACAGATACGCAGTATTTT. The translation is CASSRGTGTDTQYF.